These T cell receptor beta chains were read from a single sample in a study of STAT5B mutations in CD4+ large granular lymphocyte leukemia. Generated by immunoSEQ multiplex PCR, the TCRdb table keeps only in-frame clones and is missing some. The data contain tens of thousands of clones, roughly 77% of them singletons. Material: CD4+ T cells from blood buffy coats. All receptors derive from a human donor in good health. Both conserved end residues are part of each CDR3. A D gene is named only where the DNA matches it firmly. Some rows have no size entry. The others give once, few or many, or a class for an expanded clone.

clone_size j_call d_call v_call cdr3_aa cdr3_nt
- TRBJ2-1 - TRBV6-1 CASRALPGTDKFF TGTGCCAGCAGGGCCCTCCCGGGAACAGACAAGTTCTTC
- TRBJ1-4 TRBD1 TRBV18 CASSPTGTFPEKLFF TGTGCCAGCTCACCGACAGGGACTTTCCCGGAAAAACTGTTTTTT
few TRBJ1-5 - TRBV19 CARGLQHF TGTGCCAGAGGACTGCAGCATTTT
- TRBJ1-3 TRBD1 TRBV30 CAWSAGQGISGNTIYF TGTGCCTGGAGTGCGGGACAGGGCATTTCTGGAAACACCATATATTTT
few TRBJ2-1 TRBD2 TRBV9 CASSVEKRGGWINEQFF TGTGCCAGCAGCGTTGAGAAACGGGGGGGATGGATCAATGAGCAGTTCTTC
- TRBJ2-7 TRBD1 TRBV7-7 CASSLGQGGYEQYF TGTGCTAGCAGCTTGGGACAGGGAGGCTACGAGCAGTACTTC
- TRBJ2-1 - TRBV14 CASSQEQGGLFNEQFF TGTGCCAGCAGCCAAGAACAAGGGGGGCTATTCAATGAGCAGTTCTTC
- TRBJ2-3 - TRBV30 CTTGRTDTQYF TGCACTACGGGGAGGACAGATACGCAGTATTTT
- TRBJ1-2 - TRBV11-2 CASSAMQGASGYTF TGTGCCAGCAGCGCAATGCAGGGTGCCAGTGGCTACACCTTC
- TRBJ1-2 TRBD1 TRBV19 CASSTYDRVGGYTF TGTGCCAGTAGTACCTACGACAGGGTGGGTGGCTACACCTTC
- TRBJ2-2 - TRBV18 CASSPKQGPGELFF TGTGCCAGCTCACCGAAACAGGGCCCCGGGGAGCTGTTTTTT
few TRBJ2-7 - TRBV19 CASSGQSYEQYF TGTGCCAGCAGTGGACAGTCCTACGAGCAGTACTTC
- TRBJ1-3 - TRBV6-1 CASSEILMSSGNTIYF TGTGCCAGCAGTGAAATCTTGATGAGCTCTGGAAACACCATATATTTT
few TRBJ2-1 - TRBV7-3 CASSRTGDNEQFF TGTGCCAGCAGCCGGACGGGTGACAATGAGCAGTTCTTC
- TRBJ2-7 TRBD1 TRBV2 CASKDRETGYEQYF TGTGCCAGCAAAGACAGGGAGACGGGGTACGAGCAGTACTTC
- TRBJ2-1 TRBD2 TRBV7-2 CASSSTGTSGGAGYNEQFF TGTGCCAGCAGCTCAACCGGGACTAGCGGGGGGGCCGGGTACAATGAGCAGTTCTTC
- TRBJ2-3 TRBD2 TRBV5-1 CASTLAGIDTQYF TGCGCCAGCACCCTAGCGGGGATAGATACGCAGTATTTT
once TRBJ2-5 TRBD2 TRBV7-7 CASSWGGMNLAGSETQYF TGTGCTAGCAGCTGGGGGGGAATGAATCTAGCGGGGAGTGAGACCCAGTACTTC
- TRBJ2-2 - TRBV2 CASRGPPFSNTGELFF TGTGCCAGCAGGGGCCCTCCTTTCTCGAACACCGGGGAGCTGTTTTTT
- TRBJ1-1 TRBD1 TRBV5-4 CASSFRQGGRDTEAFF TGTGCCAGCAGCTTCCGACAGGGTGGTCGCGACACTGAAGCTTTCTTT
- TRBJ2-5 - TRBV5-1 CASRVGAGETQYF TGCGCCAGCAGAGTGGGGGCAGGAGAGACCCAGTACTTC
few TRBJ1-2 - TRBV30 CAWSVLGSGYTF TGTGCCTGGAGTGTACTCGGCTCTGGCTACACCTTC
few TRBJ1-1 - TRBV27 CASSLSMGARAFF TGTGCCAGCAGTTTATCGATGGGGGCTCGGGCTTTCTTT
- TRBJ1-2 - TRBV9 CASSVDTNYGYTF TGTGCCAGCAGCGTAGACACCAACTATGGCTACACCTTC
- TRBJ1-6 - TRBV28 CASSPQTGSNSPLHF TGTGCCAGCAGTCCTCAGACGGGCTCTAATTCACCCCTCCACTTT
- TRBJ2-7 - TRBV7-9 CASSLSTRSADEQYF TGTGCCAGCAGCTTATCGACGAGGTCCGCGGACGAGCAGTACTTC
- TRBJ1-2 - TRBV29-1 CSVETLANYGYTF TGCAGCGTTGAGACGTTAGCTAACTATGGCTACACCTTC
- TRBJ1-6 - TRBV6-5 CASNSAYNSPLHF TGTGCCAGCAATTCAGCCTATAATTCACCCCTCCACTTT
- TRBJ2-1 - TRBV30 CAWGIEQFF TGTGCCTGGGGGATAGAGCAGTTCTTC
few TRBJ1-4 - TRBV6-1 CASSLVATNEKLFF TGTGCCAGCAGCTTAGTAGCAACTAATGAAAAACTGTTTTTT
- TRBJ2-7 - TRBV9 CASSDRDMGYEQYF TGTGCCAGCAGCGACCGGGACATGGGCTACGAGCAGTACTTC
- TRBJ2-7 - TRBV2 CASSDPPGSYEQYF TGTGCCAGCAGTGATCCGCCAGGTTCCTACGAGCAGTACTTC
few TRBJ1-1 - TRBV5-1 CASSPQTGKRTEAFF TGCGCCAGCAGCCCTCAAACAGGGAAGAGGACTGAAGCTTTCTTT
- TRBJ2-5 - TRBV9 CASSVRLGPETQYF TGTGCCAGCAGCGTGAGACTAGGCCCAGAGACCCAGTACTTC
- TRBJ2-1 - TRBV5-1 CASSARTSYNEQFF TGCGCCAGCAGCGCCCGGACTTCCTACAATGAGCAGTTCTTC